What follows are 17 T cell receptor beta chains derived from one specimen sequenced in a study of T cell clones after liver transplantation. Profiled with immunoSEQ multiplex PCR; TCRdb holds only in-frame clones, not every one. The sample contains more than 8,000 clones, about 80% of which appear only once. Sequenced material: CD8+ T cells from blood, taken before liver transplant. All receptors come from a human donor who received a liver transplant.

The chain has TRBV2 and TRBJ2-3; D might be TRBD1 (5 bases). The CDR3 has 12 residues. V dropped 4 bases and J dropped 5 bases, with 7 bases sitting between them. Germline CDR1 and CDR2: SNHLY and FYNNEI. The DNA for the CDR3 is TGTGCCAGCAGTGTTGACAGAGATACGCAGTATTTT. Residues: CASSVDRDTQYF.

This clone was counted once. V and J are TRBV4-1 and TRBJ2-7, with D possibly matching TRBD2 (6 bases). Germline loops: CDR1 MGHRA, CDR2 YSYEKL. The CDR3 consists of 15 residues. V was trimmed by 3 bases and J by 0 bases, leaving 12 bases between them. The CDR3 sequence is CASSHQRVSSYEQYF. CDR3 DNA: TGCGCCAGCAGCCATCAGCGGGTGAGCTCCTACGAGCAGTACTTC.

CDR3 loop: CASSVDGRTHLTEAFF. For the CDR3, the DNA is TGTGCCAGCAGCGTAGACGGCCGGACGCATCTCACTGAAGCTTTCTTT. This chain joins TRBV9 and TRBJ1-1; no clear D. The CDR3 consists of 16 residues. Per the germline V gene, CDR1 is SGDLS and CDR2 is YYNGEE. With 0 bases removed from V and 4 bases from J, the gap between germline ends came to 16 bases.

The rearrangement links TRBV6-5 to TRBJ1-1; 7 bases align to TRBD1. V was pared by 5 bases and J by 6 bases, with 6 bases of the junction left unmatched. The CDR3 extends over 13 amino acids. Germline lookup yields CDR1 MNHEY and CDR2 SVGAGI. CDR3 sequence reads: CASSPGTASEAFF. The CDR3 coding sequence is TGTGCCAGCAGTCCCGGGACAGCCTCTGAAGCTTTCTTT.

The J gene is TRBJ2-1, the V gene TRBV19, with D possibly being TRBD2 (5 bases). The ends were cut back, 5 bases at V and 8 bases at J, with 13 bases in the middle. CDR1 LNHDA and CDR2 SQIVND come from the germline V gene (reference sequence). CDR3 size: 13 residues. The CDR3 spells CASSFGAADEQFF. CDR3 bases: TGTGCCAGTAGTTTTGGAGCGGCCGATGAGCAGTTCTTC.

The gene calls are TRBV27 and TRBJ2-1; the D call may be TRBD1 or TRBD2 (6 bases each). The CDR3 is 16 amino acids. Trimming took off 2 bases at V and 0 bases at J, with 11 bases between the two ends. The germline CDR1 and CDR2 sequences are MNHEY and SMNVEV (reference sequence). CDR3 DNA sequence: TGTGCCAGCAGTTTAGGGGGGCTAAGCTCCTACAATGAGCAGTTCTTC. This translates into CASSLGGLSSYNEQFF.

A single count supports this clone. The J gene is TRBJ2-1, the V gene TRBV7-8; 8 bases fit TRBD1. This CDR3 has 15 amino acids. The V gene's germline CDR1 is SGHVS and CDR2 FQNEAQ. The V and J ends lost 3 bases and 2 bases, in that order; junction bases with no gene match: 3. This chain's CDR3 is CASSFRDRTYNEQFF. The CDR3 DNA is TGTGCCAGCAGCTTCCGGGACAGGACCTACAATGAGCAGTTCTTC. The full variable domain, completed using reference TRBV7-8 and TRBJ2-1, is GAGVSQSPRYKVAKRGQDVALRCDPISGHVSLFWYQQALGQGPEFLTYFQNEAQLDKSGLPSDRFFAERPEGSVSTLKIQRTQQEDSAVYLCASSFRDRTYNEQFFGPGTRLTVL.

This chain links TRBV9 with TRBJ2-3, with TRBD1 as a possible D gene (6 bases). The CDR3 runs to 14 residues. V lost 7 bases to trimming and J lost 0 bases, with 12 bases between them. CDR1 and CDR2 (germline): SGDLS, YYNGEE. The CDR3 region is CASSETGSTDTQYF. Written as DNA, the CDR3 is TGTGCCAGCTCGGAGACAGGAAGCACAGATACGCAGTATTTT.

The CDR3 region is CASSPLAEYQETQYF. In nucleotides, the CDR3 is TGTGCCAGCTCACCACTAGCTGAGTACCAAGAGACCCAGTACTTC. The rearrangement joins TRBV18 to TRBJ2-5; D is uncertain. This CDR3 comprises 15 residues. Germline values: CDR1 KGHSH, CDR2 LQKENI. V lost 1 base to trimming and J lost 0 bases, with 9 bases between them.

The genes are TRBV4-1 and TRBJ2-7, with D possibly being TRBD2 (6 bases). V was shortened by 4 bases and J by 5 bases, with 12 bases between the two germline ends. Germline V lookup: CDR1 MGHRA, CDR2 YSYEKL. The CDR3 consists of 13 residues. The CDR3, as DNA: TGCGCCAGCAGCCTACCCCCGGGGGACGAGCAGTACTTC. It is translated as CASSLPPGDEQYF.

The count of this clone is one. V gene TRBV6-5 combines with J gene TRBJ2-7; 7 bases are a match to TRBD2. This CDR3 is 14 amino acids long. V was pared by 9 bases and J by 3 bases, with 11 bases of the junction left unmatched. The V gene's germline CDR1 is MNHEY and CDR2 SVGAGI. The CDR3 DNA is TGTGCCAGTCGATCACTAGGACTAGTCTACGAGCAGTACTTC. Translating it yields CASRSLGLVYEQYF.

In this sample, this clone turned up once. The J gene is TRBJ1-1, the V gene TRBV7-8; D might be TRBD1 (6 bases). Per germline, CDR1 SGHVS and CDR2 FQNEAQ. Trimming cost V 1 base and J 9 bases, with 12 bases left between them. CDR3 length: 13 residues. The CDR3 DNA is TGTGCCAGCAGCTTAGGACTCGGACAGAAAGCTTTCTTT. Amino acid sequence: CASSLGLGQKAFF.

The V gene is TRBV9, the J gene TRBJ1-2; D may be TRBD1 (6 bases). Trimming took off 7 bases at V and 3 bases at J, with 10 bases between the two ends. CDR1 and CDR2 (germline): SGDLS, YYNGEE. This CDR3 spans 12 amino acids. For the CDR3, the DNA is TGTGCCAGCCAGGACAGTTACTATGGCTACACCTTC. Amino acids: CASQDSYYGYTF.

This chain connects TRBV5-4 to TRBJ2-2; D is undetermined. V gave up 3 bases and J gave up 3 bases, with 0 bases separating them. The CDR3 runs to 11 residues. CDR1 is SGHNT and CDR2 is YYREEE in the germline V gene (reference sequence). This chain's CDR3 is CASSYTGELFF. CDR3 nucleotides: TGTGCCAGCAGCTACACCGGGGAGCTGTTTTTT.

CDR3 protein: CASGLGELVFF. The CDR3 DNA is TGTGCCAGCGGGTTGGGGGAATTGGTGTTTTTT. V is TRBV2 and J is TRBJ1-4; perhaps TRBD1 as D (5 bases). V lost 8 bases and J 15 bases, leaving 16 bases between the germline ends. Germline loops: CDR1 SNHLY, CDR2 FYNNEI. The CDR3 covers 11 residues.

The rearrangement joins TRBV7-2 to TRBJ2-3; D is uncertain. Germline values: CDR1 SGHTA, CDR2 FQGNSA. The CDR3 contains 17 residues. Trimming took 1 base from V and 2 from J, leaving 16 bases between them. CDR3 loop: CASSLVPPIDHTDTQYF. As DNA, the CDR3 is TGTGCCAGCAGCTTAGTCCCGCCAATCGATCACACAGATACGCAGTATTTT.

J is TRBJ2-7 and V is TRBV5-7; D is perhaps TRBD2 (5 bases). TRBV5-7 is an open reading frame whose function is uncertain. V was trimmed by 1 base and J by 2 bases, leaving 10 bases between them. CDR3 length: 14 residues. The CDR3 bases are TGTGCCAGCAGCTTGAATCTAGCCCCCTACGAGCAGTACTTC. Translation gives CASSLNLAPYEQYF.